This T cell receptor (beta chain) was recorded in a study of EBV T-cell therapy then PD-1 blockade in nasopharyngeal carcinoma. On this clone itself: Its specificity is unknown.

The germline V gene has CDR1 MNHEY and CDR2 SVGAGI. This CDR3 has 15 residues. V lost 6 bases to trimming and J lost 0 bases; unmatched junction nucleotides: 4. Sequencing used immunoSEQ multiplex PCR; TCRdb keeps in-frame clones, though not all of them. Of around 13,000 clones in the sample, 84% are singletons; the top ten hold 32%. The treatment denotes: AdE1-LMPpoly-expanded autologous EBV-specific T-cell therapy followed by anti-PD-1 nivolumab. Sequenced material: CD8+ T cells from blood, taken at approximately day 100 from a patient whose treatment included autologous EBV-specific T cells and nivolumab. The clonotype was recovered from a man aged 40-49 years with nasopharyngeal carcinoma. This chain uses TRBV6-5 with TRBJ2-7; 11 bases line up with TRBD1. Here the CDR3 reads CASSLGQGASYEQYF. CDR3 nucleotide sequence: TGTGCCAGCAGCCTCGGACAGGGGGCCTCCTACGAGCAGTACTTC.